This entry lists 7 T cell receptor beta chains sequenced from one sample in a study of blood T cells in healthy people across ages (dated by TCRdb to about 2015). Receptors were amplified or captured by 5' RACE. Sequenced on an Illumina HiSeq 2500. A second PCR of about 7 to 12 cycles was run with a J-beta primer mix and a sample-barcoded 5' primer. Through fastp at Q25 and MiXCR, TCRdb rebuilt clones from the public reads, retaining in-frame beta chains. Every entry covers one CDR3 protein and lists the most common genes and DNA from its rows. This sample is represented by some 920,000 distinct CDR3 sequences; roughly half of them were singletons. 20% to 25% of the sample is in the top ten clones. The sample was blood. The receptor set was obtained from a woman aged 55 to 70 in good health.

V is TRBV29-1 and J is TRBJ2-5; D gene uncertain. V gave up 5 bases and J gave up 4 bases, with 14 bases separating them. This CDR3 is built from 13 residues. Germline V lookup: CDR1 SQVTM, CDR2 ANQGSEA. The CDR3 DNA is TGCAGCGTTCCGAAACGATCGGGAGAGACCCAGTACTTC. This translates into CSVPKRSGETQYF.

The V and J genes are TRBV5-4 and TRBJ2-3; D is uncertain. There are 18 residues in the CDR3. Looked up from germline, CDR1 is SGHNT and CDR2 is YYREEE (reference sequence). Trimming took off 0 bases at V and 7 bases at J, with 24 bases between the two ends. CDR3 loop: CASSLDLRATISYHTQYF. Here the CDR3 DNA reads TGTGCCAGCAGCTTGGACCTCCGGGCCACGATATCATATCATACGCAGTATTTT. Full variable domain (remainder filled in from reference TRBV5-4 and TRBJ2-3): ETGVTQSPTHLIKTRGQQVTLRCSSQSGHNTVSWYQQALGQGPQFIFQYYREEENGRGNFPPRFSGLQFPNYSSELNVNALELDDSALYLCASSLDLRATISYHTQYFGPGTRLTVL.

This clonotype was seen only a few times. The CDR3 protein is CASRPTGRDQETQYF. The CDR3 bases are TGTGCCAGCAGACCGACAGGACGAGACCAAGAGACCCAGTACTTC. The chain has TRBV6-5 and TRBJ2-5; perhaps TRBD1 as D (6 bases). CDR1 and CDR2 (germline): MNHEY, SVGAGI. This CDR3 is 15 amino acids long. V was trimmed by 6 bases and J by 0 bases, leaving 14 bases between them.

The V gene is TRBV6-2 or TRBV6-3, the J gene TRBJ2-5; tentative D call: TRBD2 (6 bases). The CDR3 covers 11 residues. V was clipped by 5 bases and J by 7 bases, with 8 bases between them. Germline V gene lookup returns CDR1 MNHEY and CDR2 SVGEGT. In DNA, the CDR3 is TGTGCCAGCAGTGTTAGCGGGACCCAGTACTTC. It yields the protein CASSVSGTQYF.

The chain recombines TRBV11-2 with TRBJ2-7; D remains unclear. TRBJ2-5 explains the end of the DNA better; the J call may be wrong. The CDR3 extends over 12 amino acids. Germline-derived CDR1 and CDR2 are SGHAT and FQNNGV. The CDR3 region has the DNA TGTGCCAGCAGCCAGATCGGGGAGACCCAGTACTTC. Translated: CASSQIGETQYF.

There are a few counts of this clonotype. This rearrangement joins TRBV2 to TRBJ2-3; D not resolved. The CDR3 length is 13 residues. V was pared by 4 bases and J by 0 bases, with 5 bases between. Per germline, CDR1 SNHLY and CDR2 FYNNEI. This CDR3 is CASSVRSTDTQYF. As DNA, the CDR3 is TGTGCCAGCAGTGTTCGGAGCACAGATACGCAGTATTTT. The complete variable domain, with remaining parts taken from reference TRBV2 and TRBJ2-3, reads EPEVTQTPSHQVTQMGQEVILRCVPISNHLYFYWYRQILGQKVEFLVSFYNNEISEKSEIFDDQFSVERPDGSNFTLKIRSTKLEDSAMYFCASSVRSTDTQYFGPGTRLTVL.

The chain links TRBV20-1 to TRBJ2-1, with a possible D match to TRBD1 (5 bases). The CDR3 consists of 14 residues. Germline assignment: CDR1 DFQATT and CDR2 SNEGSKA (reference sequence). Trimming shortened V by 1 base and J by 8 bases, and 15 bases separated the two germline ends. CDR3 nucleotide sequence: TGCAGTGCTAGAGTCCAGGGCCACCTCGATGAGCAGTTCTTC. It codes for CSARVQGHLDEQFF.